This T cell receptor (beta chain) came from a study of cytomegalovirus exposure and HLA in healthy donors. A multiplex PCR was run with 60 Vbeta primers and 13 Jbeta primers. Sequencing was performed with immunoSEQ multiplex PCR; in TCRdb, only in-frame clones are kept and a portion is missing. The sample carries under 200,000 clones, about 80% recorded once. Findings of the study overall: Per a prior analysis, the majority of TCR beta V segments were productive roughly 87% or roughly 30% of the time. Sequencing depth across donors, presence/absence analyses assumed, was roughly uniform.

Trimming took off 3 bases at V and 4 bases at J, with 7 bases between the two ends. This CDR3 is 13 amino acids long. Germline lookup yields CDR1 LNHDA and CDR2 SQIVND (reference sequence). In the case of this clone: Its specificity is not known. The sample has other DNA sequences that encode this CDR3 too.

The sample taken for sequencing was PBMCs. This receptor was obtained from a young man in good health and CMV-seropositive. V and J are TRBV19 and TRBJ1-5; D perhaps matches TRBD1 (5 bases). The CDR3 spells CASSIGANQPQHF. The CDR3 DNA reads as TGTGCCAGTAGTATTGGGGCGAATCAGCCCCAGCATTTT.